This is a list of T cell receptor beta chains from one sample in a study of T cells in Graves' hyperthyroidism and ophthalmopathy. TCRdb independently ran MiXCR on the multiplex PCR reads; one entry per CDR3 protein. The table includes 400,000 to 450,000 distinct CDR3 sequences, roughly 14% detected once. Sequenced material: blood. These receptors were obtained from a man younger than 35 with Graves' ophthalmopathy. The conserved cysteine and the conserved F or W are not part of the CDR3 here. The D gene is left open where the match is weak.

D: .
V: TRBV7-8
J: TRBJ2-7
CDR3: ASSLGVGRDEQY

D: .
V: TRBV6-1
J: TRBJ2-4
CDR3: ASTGVDKNIQY

D: TRBD1
V: TRBV9
J: TRBJ1-1
CDR3: ASSVDRIGVAF

D: .
V: TRBV5-4
J: TRBJ1-3
CDR3: ASSFTSSGNTIY

D: .
V: TRBV3-1
J: TRBJ2-3
CDR3: ASSQGDTDTQY

D: .
V: TRBV19
J: TRBJ1-2
CDR3: ASRQQGEGYGYT

D: .
V: TRBV20-1
J: TRBJ2-5
CDR3: SARAGAGETQY

D: .
V: TRBV12-3/TRBV12-4
J: TRBJ2-3
CDR3: ASTNWGTDTQY

D: TRBD2
V: TRBV10-2
J: TRBJ2-2
CDR3: ASRLAGGNANTGELF

D: .
V: TRBV19
J: TRBJ1-3
CDR3: ASITRPYSGNTIY

D: .
V: TRBV14
J: TRBJ2-1
CDR3: ASSQDLATKGQF

D: .
V: TRBV7-8
J: TRBJ1-2
CDR3: ASSPHSEHGYT

D: .
V: TRBV24-1
J: TRBJ2-5
CDR3: ATSDSLTETGKETQY

D: .
V: TRBV18
J: TRBJ2-7
CDR3: ASSPIGQTYEQY

D: .
V: TRBV27
J: TRBJ1-5
CDR3: ASSLGGPSPQH

D: .
V: TRBV10-2
J: TRBJ1-3
CDR3: ASSAGGGNTIY

D: TRBD2
V: TRBV5-1
J: TRBJ2-3
CDR3: ASSPGGGGGTDTQY

D: .
V: TRBV29-1
J: TRBJ2-1
CDR3: SARTGRGGRAHNEQF

D: .
V: TRBV10-3
J: TRBJ1-2
CDR3: AISSDLTLHYSNYGYT

D: TRBD1
V: TRBV19
J: TRBJ2-7
CDR3: ASSRSGTETYEQY

D: TRBD1
V: TRBV2
J: TRBJ2-1
CDR3: ASMREQGADEQF

D: .
V: TRBV7-8
J: TRBJ2-7
CDR3: ASSFIPSLEQY

D: .
V: TRBV2
J: TRBJ2-1
CDR3: ASSALAYNEQF

D: TRBD1
V: TRBV14
J: TRBJ1-6
CDR3: ASSQDRGLGNSPLH

D: .
V: TRBV28
J: TRBJ2-1
CDR3: ASQAPGGGNEQF

D: .
V: TRBV10-3
J: TRBJ2-1
CDR3: AISPGDLDNEQF

D: TRBD1
V: TRBV5-5
J: TRBJ2-1
CDR3: ASSEGDRFLNEQF

D: .
V: TRBV5-1
J: TRBJ1-2
CDR3: ASSLGLPDGYT

D: .
V: TRBV9
J: TRBJ1-3
CDR3: ASSVEARAGNTIY

D: .
V: TRBV19
J: TRBJ2-3
CDR3: ASSIGRGYGTDTQY

D: .
V: TRBV5-4
J: TRBJ2-3
CDR3: ASTPRDTDTQY

D: .
V: TRBV9
J: TRBJ1-5
CDR3: ASSAAGYSNQPQH

D: .
V: TRBV11-2
J: TRBJ2-3
CDR3: ASSLLWDGTDTQY

D: .
V: TRBV3-1
J: TRBJ2-5
CDR3: ASSPSAPEETQY

D: TRBD1
V: TRBV6-1
J: TRBJ1-1
CDR3: ASTRQGNTEAF

D: TRBD1
V: TRBV6-1
J: TRBJ1-2
CDR3: ASRGQGGNYGYT

D: .
V: TRBV7-9
J: TRBJ2-2
CDR3: AIARGVGELF

D: TRBD2
V: TRBV6-1
J: TRBJ2-5
CDR3: ASKALAGGFEGETQY

D: .
V: TRBV10-3
J: TRBJ2-3
CDR3: AILSAGANTDTQY

D: .
V: TRBV15
J: TRBJ1-4
CDR3: ATSRVGNEKLF

D: TRBD1
V: TRBV28
J: TRBJ2-3
CDR3: ASSPLGAGGTDTQY

D: .
V: TRBV25-1
J: TRBJ2-6
CDR3: ASSYWGTSGANVLT

D: TRBD2
V: TRBV20-1
J: TRBJ2-1
CDR3: SATVPGGRYNEQF

D: .
V: TRBV20-1
J: TRBJ2-7
CDR3: SARRSGTSSEQY

D: TRBD2
V: TRBV4-1
J: TRBJ2-3
CDR3: ASSQDVGLAGVTDTQY

D: .
V: TRBV3-1
J: TRBJ1-4
CDR3: AVSYATNEKLF

D: .
V: TRBV7-9
J: TRBJ2-4
CDR3: ASSLAGQGLNIQY

D: .
V: TRBV9
J: TRBJ1-6
CDR3: ASSVEAWDSPLH

D: .
V: TRBV6-2/TRBV6-3
J: TRBJ1-1
CDR3: ASSPQGSGNTEAF

D: .
V: TRBV20-1
J: TRBJ2-2
CDR3: SASGGGERAGELF

D: TRBD1
V: TRBV15
J: TRBJ1-2
CDR3: ATSRDPRQGGYT

D: TRBD1
V: TRBV5-1
J: TRBJ1-4
CDR3: ASSLGSWTGLEKLF

D: TRBD1
V: TRBV20-1
J: TRBJ1-2
CDR3: SARERDRVLGYT

D: TRBD2
V: TRBV12-3/TRBV12-4
J: TRBJ2-1
CDR3: ASSRTSGGSYNEQF